The next 30 T cell receptor beta chains were all read from a single sample in a study of T-cell reconstitution after alpha-beta-depleted transplantation in children. As it was prepared, the TCRbeta library received unique molecular identifiers. TCRdb passed the PCR reads through MiXCR, listing each CDR3 protein once. The table lists some 590,000 distinct CDR3 sequences, about 10% of them singletons. The sample was PBMCs from the stem cell graft donor, taken from the stem cell graft. The receptors here all came from a human donor who donated a stem cell graft to a child with acute myeloid leukemia.

The chain is built from TRBV6-1 and TRBJ2-7; perhaps TRBD2 as D (6 bases). This CDR3 spans 13 amino acids. Trimming stripped 6 bases from V and 3 bases from J, with 12 bases between. The germline V gene encodes CDR1 MNHNS and CDR2 SASEGT. CDR3 coding DNA: TGTGCCAGCAGGGCGGGGATTCTCTACGAGCAGTACTTC. Translating it yields CASRAGILYEQYF.

This clonotype was seen more than once but under ten times. This chain connects TRBV20-1 to TRBJ2-2; 13 bases map to TRBD2. The V gene's germline CDR1 is DFQATT and CDR2 SNEGSKA (reference sequence). The CDR3 loop spans 16 amino acids. Trimming removed 2 bases from V and 5 bases from J; junction bases left unmatched: 5. The CDR3 loop is CSARYPGLAGTGELFF. The DNA of the CDR3 is TGCAGTGCTAGATATCCGGGACTAGCGGGAACCGGGGAGCTGTTTTTT.

This clonotype was seen more than once but under ten times. The CDR3 here is CSARRSPWANVLTF. The DNA for the CDR3 is TGCAGTGCTAGGAGGAGCCCGTGGGCCAACGTCCTGACTTTC. The chain has TRBV20-1 and TRBJ2-6; D gene unclear. Trimming cost V 3 bases and J 5 bases, with 11 bases left between them. Germline assignment: CDR1 DFQATT and CDR2 SNEGSKA (reference sequence). The CDR3 sequence is 14 residues long.

This clonotype was seen only a few times. The rearrangement joins TRBV5-6 to TRBJ2-5; 9 nucleotides agree with TRBD1. Germline V gene data show CDR1 as SGHDT and CDR2 as YYEEEE. This CDR3 comprises 15 residues. With 0 bases clipped from V and 4 bases from J, the junction kept 4 bases outside the gene matches. The CDR3 nucleotides are TGTGCCAGCAGCTTGGTGACAGGGGGAATAGAGACCCAGTACTTC. Protein: CASSLVTGGIETQYF.

This clonotype was seen a single time. The CDR3 region has the DNA TGTGCCAGCTCACCACCGGACAGCCTAATACGAACTAATGGCTACACCTTC. It yields the protein CASSPPDSLIRTNGYTF. V and J are TRBV18 and TRBJ1-2; the D gene is possibly TRBD1 (6 bases). Germline CDR1 reads KGHSH; CDR2 reads LQKENI. This CDR3 comprises 17 residues. V was cut by 0 bases and J by 6 bases, with 20 bases left in between.

This clonotype was counted a few times. The chain is built from TRBV20-1 and TRBJ2-7, with D tentatively TRBD1 (5 bases). CDR3 length equals 13 residues. CDR1 DFQATT and CDR2 SNEGSKA come from the germline V gene (reference sequence). The germline V and J ends were trimmed by 1 base and 3 bases, with 10 bases remaining between them. Written as DNA, the CDR3 is TGCAGTGCTAGAGTGGGGCTCGACTACGAGCAGTACTTC. It encodes CSARVGLDYEQYF.

This chain connects TRBV7-8 to TRBJ1-5, with D tentatively TRBD1 (5 bases). CDR1 is SGHVS and CDR2 is FQNEAQ in the germline V gene. The CDR3 has 15 residues. V was cut by 5 bases and J by 0 bases, with 11 bases left in between. This CDR3 is CASSKGWDSNQPQHF. CDR3 in DNA: TGTGCCAGCAGCAAGGGGTGGGATAGCAATCAGCCCCAGCATTTT.

This chain links TRBV20-1 with TRBJ2-1, with 11 nucleotides matching TRBD2. Trimming removed 3 bases from V and 8 bases from J; junction bases left unmatched: 6. This CDR3 contains 14 residues. Germline values: CDR1 DFQATT, CDR2 SNEGSKA (reference sequence). CDR3 coding DNA: TGCAGTGCTAGGGTTAGCGGGAGGGTCTATGAGCAGTTCTTC. It translates to CSARVSGRVYEQFF.

This clonotype was seen many times. The genes are TRBV5-6 and TRBJ2-5; 8 bases map to TRBD2. V shed 5 bases, J shed 3 bases, and the junction held 9 bases outside the gene matches. The germline CDR1 and CDR2 sequences are SGHDT and YYEEEE. This CDR3 contains 15 residues. CDR3 in amino acids: CASSSLGLGEETQYF. CDR3 nucleotides: TGTGCCAGCAGTTCTCTGGGACTAGGGGAAGAGACCCAGTACTTC.

This clonotype has more than one count but fewer than ten. This chain connects TRBV20-1 to TRBJ2-2, with D unresolved. The CDR3 is 13 residues long. The V end lost 3 bases, the J end lost 4 bases, and 9 bases lay between the germline ends. Germline CDR1 and CDR2: DFQATT and SNEGSKA (reference sequence). The CDR3 here is CSARKHPTGELFF. The CDR3 DNA reads TGCAGTGCTAGGAAACACCCCACCGGGGAGCTGTTTTTT.

At least ten counts were recorded for this clonotype. The V and J genes are TRBV29-1 and TRBJ2-1; 10 positions agree with TRBD2. The CDR3 has 12 amino acids. The V segment lost 7 bases and the J segment 8 bases; nucleotides outside the gene matches: 5. CDR1 and CDR2 (germline): SQVTM, ANQGSEA. CDR3 coding DNA: TGCAGCGGAAGCGGGAGGGGCGATGAGCAGTTCTTC. This encodes CSGSGRGDEQFF.

This sequence joins TRBV7-2 and TRBJ2-1, with TRBD2 identical over 8 bases. The CDR3 totals 12 residues. Germline lookup yields CDR1 SGHTA and CDR2 FQGNSA. Trimming removed 5 bases from V and 13 bases from J; junction bases left unmatched: 7. Here the CDR3 DNA reads TGTGCCAGCAGCCCCGGACTAGCAATCCAGTTCTTC. This translates into CASSPGLAIQFF.

This clonotype came up a few times. The V gene is TRBV6-2 or TRBV6-3, the J gene TRBJ2-1, with TRBD2 identical over 12 bases. The CDR3 spans 17 residues. Unmatched junction bases numbered 6, after V lost 2 bases and J lost 4 bases. Germline loops: CDR1 MNHEY, CDR2 SVGEGT. Written as DNA, the CDR3 is TGTGCCAGCAGTTACACACTACTAGCGGGAGGTTACAATGAGCAGTTCTTC. It encodes CASSYTLLAGGYNEQFF.

This clonotype was counted between two and nine times. The chain couples TRBV29-1 to TRBJ1-1, with D perhaps matching TRBD1 (6 bases). CDR1 SQVTM and CDR2 ANQGSEA come from the germline V gene. V shed 4 bases and J shed 7 bases, with 13 bases lying between them. There are 12 residues in the CDR3. CDR3 in amino acids: CSVAPRGGEAFF. CDR3 nucleotides: TGCAGCGTTGCGCCCAGGGGTGGTGAAGCTTTCTTT.

V usage is TRBV29-1 and J usage is TRBJ2-7, with TRBD1 matching 8 bases. V was clipped by 7 bases and J by 2 bases; unmatched bases: 10. From germline, CDR1 is SQVTM and CDR2 ANQGSEA. The CDR3 has 14 residues. Written as DNA, the CDR3 is TGCAGCGCGACCCAACAGACAGGGGCCTACGAGCAGTACTTC. Translation: CSATQQTGAYEQYF.

This rearrangement joins TRBV6-2 or TRBV6-3 to TRBJ2-5; possible D gene TRBD1, 5 bases. Between the trimmed V and J ends, which lost 4 bases and 3 bases, there was a span of 15 bases. This CDR3 has 15 amino acids. Germline V lookup: CDR1 MNHEY, CDR2 SVGEGT. The CDR3 nucleotides are TGTGCCAGCAGTTGGGGCGGAGACCTCAAAGAGACCCAGTACTTC. Amino acids: CASSWGGDLKETQYF.

This clonotype has more than one count but fewer than ten. The V call is TRBV4-3, the J call TRBJ2-3; D is ambiguous. The CDR3 loop spans 14 amino acids. In germline, CDR1 is LGHNA, CDR2 YSLEER. With 4 bases removed from V and 2 bases from J, the gap between germline ends came to 10 bases. CDR3 in amino acids: CASSLQSNTDTQYF. As DNA, the CDR3 is TGCGCCAGCAGCCTACAGAGCAACACAGATACGCAGTATTTT.

J is TRBJ1-5 and V is TRBV7-2; possible D gene TRBD1, 5 bases. V was clipped by 1 base and J by 6 bases, with 13 bases between them. The CDR3 runs 15 residues. CDR1 is SGHTA and CDR2 is FQGNSA in the germline V gene. The CDR3 sequence is CASSLGGARGQPQHF. The CDR3 DNA is TGTGCCAGCAGCTTAGGTGGGGCGAGGGGTCAGCCCCAGCATTTT.

Concerning this clonotype itself: This sequence may be a read error, since a much larger clone differs from it by one base. This sequence joins TRBV12-3 or TRBV12-4 and TRBJ2-1; tentatively, D is TRBD2 (5 bases). The CDR3 spans 15 residues. The CDR3 protein is CASSFPIGSFNKQFF. CDR3 coding DNA: TGTGCCAGCAGTTTCCCGATTGGGAGCTTCAATAAGCAGTTCTTC.

The chain links TRBV5-1 to TRBJ2-6, with 7 bases that match TRBD1. The V segment lost 3 bases and the J segment 0 bases; nucleotides outside the gene matches: 6. The CDR3 spans 17 residues. Germline V gene data show CDR1 as SGHRS and CDR2 as YFSETQ. DNA of the CDR3: TGCGCCAGCAGCTCCGGACAGGTTATCTCTGGGGCCAACGTCCTGACTTTC. Translated: CASSSGQVISGANVLTF.

V and J are TRBV20-1 and TRBJ2-7; D is perhaps TRBD1 or TRBD2 (6 bases each). The V gene's germline CDR1 is DFQATT and CDR2 SNEGSKA (reference sequence). With 0 bases removed from V and 7 bases from J, the gap between germline ends came to 13 bases. This CDR3 region has 13 residues. This CDR3 reads CSAREGGLVEQYF. The CDR3 region has the DNA TGCAGTGCTAGAGAAGGGGGGCTAGTGGAGCAGTACTTC.

Ten or more counts support this clonotype. This sequence joins TRBV5-1 and TRBJ1-4; D possibly corresponds to TRBD1 (5 bases). Trimming took 0 bases from V and 7 from J, leaving 10 bases between them. This CDR3 is built from 14 residues. CDR1 and CDR2 (germline): SGHRS, YFSETQ. The CDR3 nucleotides are TGCGCCAGCAGCTTGGCAGGGACCGGTGAAAAACTGTTTTTT. Translating it yields CASSLAGTGEKLFF.

V is TRBV24-1 and J is TRBJ2-1; the D gene is possibly TRBD1 (5 bases). There are 17 residues in the CDR3. Germline lookup yields CDR1 KGHDR and CDR2 SFDVKD. Trimming removed 4 bases at V and 4 bases at J, with 19 bases between. The CDR3 spells CATSDRARRESYNEQFF. The CDR3 DNA sequence: TGTGCCACCAGTGACAGGGCACGAAGGGAATCTTACAATGAGCAGTTCTTC.

The V call is TRBV5-1, the J call TRBJ2-2; D is possibly TRBD2 (6 bases). This CDR3 comprises 16 residues. The germline CDR1 and CDR2 sequences are SGHRS and YFSETQ. Trimming took 2 bases from V and 3 from J, leaving 14 bases between them. The CDR3 reads CASSFSSGDHTGELFF. The CDR3 nucleotides read TGCGCCAGCAGCTTTTCGTCGGGAGACCACACCGGGGAGCTGTTTTTT.

This clonotype has a count of ten or more. This chain uses TRBV7-3 with TRBJ2-1; 9 bases align to TRBD2. The trim removed 1 base at V and 6 bases at J, leaving 4 bases unmatched. This CDR3 has 15 residues. The germline gives CDR1 SGHTA, CDR2 FQGTGA. The CDR3 DNA reads TGTGCCAGCAGCTTAAGGCGGGAGGGCCGCAATGAGCAGTTCTTC. Its protein product is CASSLRREGRNEQFF. Complete variable domain (other parts from reference TRBV7-3 and TRBJ2-1): GAGVSQTPSNKVTEKGKYVELRCDPISGHTALYWYRQSLGQGPEFLIYFQGTGAADDSGLPNDRFFAVRPEGSVSTLKIQRTERGDSAVYLCASSLRREGRNEQFFGPGTRLTVL.

The chain has TRBV3-1 and TRBJ1-1, with 7 nucleotides matching TRBD1. The length of the CDR3 is 15 residues. With 4 bases clipped from V and 5 bases from J, the junction kept 10 bases outside the gene matches. Germline CDR1 and CDR2: LGHDT and YNNKEL (reference sequence). The CDR3 region is CASSRETGSGTEAFF. For the CDR3, the DNA is TGTGCCAGCAGCCGAGAGACAGGGTCGGGGACTGAAGCTTTCTTT.

At least ten counts were recorded for this clonotype. The J gene is TRBJ1-6, the V gene TRBV4-3; unclear D gene. Deletions cut 2 bases from V and 10 bases from J, with 15 bases between. CDR1 and CDR2 from the germline V gene are LGHNA and YSLEER. This CDR3 has 15 amino acids. The CDR3 DNA is TGCGCCAGCAGCCAATTTTTCGCAGGTGGATCACCCCTCCACTTT. It specifies CASSQFFAGGSPLHF.

This sequence joins TRBV18 and TRBJ2-6, with a tentative D call TRBD2 (5 bases). Germline CDR1 KGHSH, CDR2 LQKENI. This CDR3 has 16 amino acids. V gave up 1 base and J gave up 2 bases, with 9 bases separating them. The CDR3 loop is CASSPREGAGANVLTF. As DNA, the CDR3 is TGTGCCAGCTCACCACGTGAGGGAGCTGGGGCCAACGTCCTGACTTTC.

In this sample, this clonotype turned up a few times. The genes are TRBV5-1 and TRBJ2-7, with 9 nucleotides matching TRBD1. The germline V gene has CDR1 SGHRS and CDR2 YFSETQ. The junction had 4 bases not matched to a gene; V was cut back by 4 bases and J by 2 bases. This CDR3 is built from 14 residues. The CDR3 DNA reads TGCGCCAGCAGCATACGGGACAGGGCCTACGAGCAGTACTTC. This sequence encodes CASSIRDRAYEQYF.

This clonotype has a count of ten or more. The CDR3 region has the DNA TGTGCCAGCAGCCATCCCGGACTACTCAAAAACATTCAGTACTTC. Translated: CASSHPGLLKNIQYF. The chain uses TRBV12-3 or TRBV12-4 and TRBJ2-4, with a tentative D call TRBD2 (6 bases). The CDR3 sequence is 15 residues long. The ends were cut back, 6 bases at V and 3 bases at J, with 15 bases in the middle.